Shown below are 7 T cell receptor beta chains from a single sample sequenced in a study of control samples from healthy donors and cancer patients. Assay used: immunoSEQ multiplex PCR; TCRdb lists only in-frame clones, some missing. The sample shows 130,000 or so clones, around nine tenths of them seen only once. The sequenced sample was blood. These TCRs come from a man in his fifties or sixties in good health.

The chain carries TRBV6-5 and TRBJ1-2; 9 bases agree with TRBD1. The junction had 7 bases not matched to a gene; V was cut back by 6 bases and J by 5 bases. This CDR3 is 14 amino acids long. The germline V gene encodes CDR1 MNHEY and CDR2 SVGAGI. The CDR3 loop is CASRTSGQGYGYTF. In DNA form, the CDR3 reads TGTGCCAGCAGAACCTCAGGACAGGGGTATGGCTACACCTTC.

The chain links TRBV7-7 to TRBJ2-3; weak D call: TRBD1 (6 bases). V dropped 5 bases and J dropped 6 bases, with 18 bases sitting between them. The CDR3 extends over 15 amino acids. The germline V gene has CDR1 SSHAT and CDR2 FNYEAQ (reference sequence). This CDR3 is CASSGTPVGLDTQYF. As DNA, the CDR3 is TGTGCCAGCAGCGGGACACCGGTCGGGTTGGATACGCAGTATTTT.

The chain couples TRBV6-5 to TRBJ2-7; D remains ambiguous. The V gene's germline CDR1 is MNHEY and CDR2 SVGAGI. CDR3 length: 14 residues. Deletions cut 0 bases from V and 3 bases from J, with 9 bases between. The CDR3 spells CASSYSANYYEQYF. The CDR3 DNA sequence: TGTGCCAGCAGTTACTCGGCGAACTACTACGAGCAGTACTTC.

The CDR3 DNA reads TGTGCCAGCAGCTTAGAGAGCACTGGCTACACCTTC. Translation gives CASSLESTGYTF. This chain joins TRBV7-6 and TRBJ1-2; D remains unclear. V shed 1 base and J shed 7 bases, with 7 bases lying between them. The CDR3 runs 12 residues. Germline CDR1 reads SGHVS; CDR2 reads FNYEAQ.

For the CDR3, the DNA is TGTGCCAGCAGCCAAATAGGAGATACGCAGTATTTT. Encoded protein: CASSQIGDTQYF. The V and J genes are TRBV4-2 and TRBJ2-3; no clear D. V dropped 2 bases and J dropped 5 bases, with 5 bases sitting between them. This CDR3 contains 12 residues. Germline CDR1 and CDR2: LGHNA and YNFKEQ.

This chain links TRBV23-1 with TRBJ2-4; D is possibly TRBD2 (5 bases). TRBV23-1 falls under the ORF class, with uncertain function. Trimming cost V 2 bases and J 0 bases, with 11 bases left between them. The CDR3 is made up of 16 amino acids. This CDR3 reads CASSQNRTLAKNIQYF. In DNA, the CDR3 is TGCGCCAGCAGTCAAAATAGGACTCTAGCCAAAAACATTCAGTACTTC.

The chain's CDR3 is CASSYLVSGANVLTF. The CDR3 coding sequence is TGTGCCAGCAGTTACTTGGTTTCTGGGGCCAACGTCCTGACTTTC. The chain recombines TRBV6-6 with TRBJ2-6; D gene ambiguous. In germline, CDR1 is MNHNY, CDR2 SVGAGI (reference sequence). The CDR3 loop spans 15 amino acids. V lost 1 base and J lost 1, with 5 bases in between.